This T cell receptor beta chain was observed in a study of blood T cell repertoires in COVID-19. About the study: Whether acute or convalescent, the COVID-19 samples came from the United States, Italy and Spain. PBMCs, B-cell-depleted T cells, or T cells were the source of the cDNA or gDNA that made up the material.

This CDR3 has 16 residues. The germline gives CDR1 MNHNS, CDR2 SASEGT. Between the trimmed V and J ends, which lost 3 bases and 0 bases, there was a span of 12 bases. In the authors' workflow: Reference gene primer amplification yielded estimated nucleated cell counts. Clones were read by immunoSEQ multiplex PCR, and TCRdb kept only the in-frame ones, dropping some. The V and J calls and clone size were taken over from that table, and D and trimming were inferred from the DNA. The sample contains around 260,000 clones, 80% to 85% of which appear only once. Recruited during active infection, patients (from Seattle) were subsequently followed longitudinally.

The gene calls are TRBV6-1 and TRBJ1-3, with D possibly matching TRBD1 (6 bases). Sample: peripheral blood. The TCR was taken from a person aged 70 to 85 with COVID-19, enrolled during active disease. CDR3 protein: CASSDPGASSGNTIYF. DNA for the CDR3: TGTGCCAGCAGTGACCCAGGGGCTAGCTCTGGAAACACCATATATTTT.